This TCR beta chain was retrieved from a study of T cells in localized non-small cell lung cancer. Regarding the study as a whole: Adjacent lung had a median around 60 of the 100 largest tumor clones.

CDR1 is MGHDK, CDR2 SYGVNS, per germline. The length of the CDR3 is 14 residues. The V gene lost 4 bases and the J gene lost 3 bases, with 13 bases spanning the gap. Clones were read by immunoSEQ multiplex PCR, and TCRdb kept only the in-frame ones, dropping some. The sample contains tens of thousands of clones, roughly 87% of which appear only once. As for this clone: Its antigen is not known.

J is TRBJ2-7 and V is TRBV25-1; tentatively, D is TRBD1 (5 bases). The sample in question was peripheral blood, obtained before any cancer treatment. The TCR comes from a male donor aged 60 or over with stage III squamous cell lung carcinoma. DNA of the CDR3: TGTGCCAGCAGTGGTAATACAGGATTCTACGAGCAGTACTTC. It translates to CASSGNTGFYEQYF.